Here is one TCR beta chain with its context. This specimen belongs to a study of identical twins. Trimming removed 6 bases at V and 3 bases at J, with 17 bases between. Germline-derived CDR1 and CDR2 are SEHNR and FQNEAQ (reference sequence). The CDR3 sequence is 16 residues long. Each CDR3 protein gets one entry after TCRdb re-called the 5' RACE reads with MiXCR. The table records nearly 900,000 distinct CDR3 sequences, around 12% of them present only once. These sequences were also reported in another study, on yellow fever vaccine responses in identical twins. From that report: Twins' vaccine T cell responses reportedly seemed partly convergent and partly personalized.

V is TRBV7-9 and J is TRBJ2-2; no clear D. This clonotype was obtained from a woman between 18 and 29 years old in good health. Input material: PBMCs. CDR3 sequence: CASSYWGFSDTGELFF. The CDR3, as DNA: TGTGCCAGCAGTTATTGGGGATTTTCGGACACCGGGGAGCTGTTTTTT.